The T cell receptor (beta chain) under discussion was sequenced for a study of shared clonotypes between healthy human individuals. As for the study in general: Two women and a few men aged 18 to 49 made up the donors.

The protocol was immunoSEQ multiplex PCR, while the TCRdb copy is restricted to in-frame clones and leaves out a portion. Of about 2 million clones listed, roughly 94% are singletons. The CDR3 loop spans 15 amino acids. The ends were cut back, 0 bases at V and 10 bases at J, with 13 bases in the middle. Germline loops: CDR1 MNHEY, CDR2 SVGAGI. The TCR comes from a young man in good health. This chain joins TRBV6-5 and TRBJ1-6, with a possible D match to TRBD1 (6 bases). The source material was naive CD4+ T cells sorted from blood. Subset indicated: CD45RA+ positively selected. CDR3 residues: CASSYSGGGGSPLHF. CDR3 sequence (DNA): TGTGCCAGCAGTTACTCAGGGGGAGGAGGATCACCCCTCCACTTT.